This passage covers 13 T cell receptor beta chains from one sample sequenced in a study of naive and memory T cell subsets (dated by TCRdb to 2017 to 2019). The library was built by means of UMI-ligation and nested PCR. Sequencer: Illumina MiSeq. The beta constant-region primer was an equimolar mix of two oligonucleotides covering both TRBC1 and TRBC2. The public reads were reanalyzed by TCRdb: fastp trimming at Q25, MiXCR alignment, in-frame beta chains only. Every distinct CDR3 protein forms one entry, paired with its most common genes and DNA. This sample lists over 75,000 distinct CDR3 sequences; over 10% were detected once. Of the sample, 0.75% to 0.95% is held by the ten largest clones. Sequencing was carried out using central memory CD4+ T cells from blood. The meaning of the sample's cell subset or site label: central memory, CD45RA- CD27+. Receptors were obtained from a human donor in good health.

J is TRBJ2-5 and V is TRBV2, with a tentative D call TRBD2 (7 bases). This CDR3 comprises 14 residues. Trimming pared 8 bases from V and 3 bases from J, leaving 16 bases between. CDR1 is SNHLY, CDR2 FYNNEI, per germline. The CDR3 DNA is TGTGCCAGCGGGGCGGGGGCGGCTGAAGAGACCCAGTACTTC. It yields the protein CASGAGAAEETQYF.

There are a few counts of this clonotype. The chain recombines TRBV10-3 with TRBJ2-3; 9 bases agree with TRBD2. CDR3 length: 15 residues. CDR1 ENHRY and CDR2 SYGVKD come from the germline V gene. J was trimmed by 2 bases and V by 4 bases; bases with no gene match: 4. CDR3 amino acids: CAISASGKATDTQYF. CDR3 nucleotides: TGTGCCATCAGTGCTAGCGGGAAAGCCACAGATACGCAGTATTTT.

The genes are TRBV5-1 and TRBJ1-5; D unclear. Germline V gene sequence: CDR1 SGHRS, CDR2 YFSETQ. The CDR3 contains 15 residues. V was cut by 0 bases and J by 1 base, with 8 bases left in between. The CDR3 sequence is CASSLGVRSNQPQHF. For the CDR3, the DNA is TGCGCCAGCAGCTTGGGGGTAAGGAGCAATCAGCCCCAGCATTTT.

This clonotype showed up many times. The chain recombines TRBV7-8 with TRBJ2-3; D uncertain. The germline V gene encodes CDR1 SGHVS and CDR2 FQNEAQ. This CDR3 has 13 residues. Between the trimmed V and J ends, which lost 4 bases and 6 bases, there was a span of 11 bases. The CDR3 DNA is TGTGCCAGCAGCTCATTCCTCGGGGATACGCAGTATTTT. Amino acid sequence: CASSSFLGDTQYF.

At least ten counts were recorded for this clonotype. The chain links TRBV7-2 to TRBJ2-1; 8 bases align to TRBD2. The CDR3 is 15 amino acids. Germline-derived CDR1 and CDR2 are SGHTA and FQGNSA. The V and J ends lost 2 bases and 6 bases, in that order; junction bases with no gene match: 6. The chain's CDR3 is CASSLNSGAFNEQFF. CDR3 DNA: TGTGCCAGCAGCTTAAATAGCGGGGCCTTCAATGAGCAGTTCTTC. The full variable domain, with the rest looked up from reference TRBV7-2 and TRBJ2-1, is GAGVSQSPSNKVTEKGKDVELRCDPISGHTALYWYRQSLGQGLEFLIYFQGNSAPDKSGLPSDRFSAERTGGSVSTLTIQRTQQEDSAVYLCASSLNSGAFNEQFFGPGTRLTVL.

The chain is built from TRBV10-3 and TRBJ2-1, with TRBD2 matching 8 bases. V lost 8 bases, J lost 3 bases, and 9 bases stayed unmatched. The CDR3 contains 15 residues. Germline CDR1 reads ENHRY; CDR2 reads SYGVKD. The CDR3 DNA follows: TGTGCCATCTCTGCCAGCGGGAGTATCTACAATGAGCAGTTCTTC. Translation gives CAISASGSIYNEQFF.

This clonotype was seen many times. In nucleotides, the CDR3 is TGCAGTGCTAGAGATACGCAGCCCATGGGGACTGAAGCTTTCTTT. It specifies CSARDTQPMGTEAFF. This chain joins TRBV20-1 and TRBJ1-1, with D uncertain. This CDR3 has 15 amino acids. Trimming removed 0 bases from V and 5 bases from J, with 16 bases in between. The germline V gene has CDR1 DFQATT and CDR2 SNEGSKA (reference sequence).

This clonotype occurred many times. This chain's CDR3 is CASSLGGLAGGADEQFF. The CDR3 DNA reads as TGTGCCAGCAGCCTCGGGGGACTAGCGGGAGGGGCGGATGAGCAGTTCTTC. This chain joins TRBV3-1 and TRBJ2-1; 16 bases agree with TRBD2. CDR1 and CDR2 (germline): LGHDT, YNNKEL (reference sequence). The ends lost 4 bases at V and 8 bases at J; junction bases unmatched: 8. The CDR3 sequence is 17 residues long.

This clonotype was seen many times. The V and J genes are TRBV12-3 or TRBV12-4 and TRBJ2-3, with 10 bases that match TRBD2. The CDR3 is 15 residues long. V dropped 5 bases and J dropped 2; count of bases not matched to a gene: 4. CDR3 residues: CASSRTSGDTDTQYF. The CDR3 DNA reads as TGTGCCAGCAGTCGGACTAGCGGCGACACAGATACGCAGTATTTT.

V usage is TRBV2 and J usage is TRBJ2-6; D unclear. The CDR3 runs to 15 residues. V lost 4 bases and J lost 4, with 11 bases in between. Germline V lookup: CDR1 SNHLY, CDR2 FYNNEI. CDR3 DNA: TGTGCCAGCAGTGTTGAGGCTTCAGGGGCCAACGTCCTGACTTTC. It translates to CASSVEASGANVLTF.

This clonotype was observed a few times. The V gene is TRBV7-9, the J gene TRBJ2-6, with D possibly TRBD2 on 5 matching bases. The germline gives CDR1 SEHNR, CDR2 FQNEAQ (reference sequence). The CDR3 sequence is 16 residues long. Trimming removed 5 bases at V and 0 bases at J, with 11 bases between. The CDR3 DNA sequence: TGTGCCAGCAGCCAAACTGGGAGCTCTGGGGCCAACGTCCTGACTTTC. Amino acids: CASSQTGSSGANVLTF.

The chain has TRBV6-6 and TRBJ2-1; D perhaps matches TRBD2 (5 bases). Trimming removed 6 bases at V and 9 bases at J, with 9 bases between. From germline, CDR1 is MNHNY and CDR2 SVGAGI (reference sequence). The CDR3 is 11 residues long. Written as DNA, the CDR3 is TGTGCCAGCAGCCGGGGTCTTGAGCAGTTCTTC. This encodes CASSRGLEQFF.

CDR3 loop: CASSLWSGSSYNEQFF. CDR3 in DNA: TGCGCCAGCAGCTTGTGGAGCGGGAGCTCCTACAATGAGCAGTTCTTC. The gene calls are TRBV5-1 and TRBJ2-1; TRBD2 matches 8 bases. In germline, CDR1 is SGHRS, CDR2 YFSETQ. The CDR3 has 16 amino acids. V gave up 1 base and J gave up 0 bases; unmatched junction bases: 3.